This T cell receptor beta chain was found in a study of blood T cell repertoires in COVID-19 (TCRdb year 2020). Looking at the study overall: Collaborator samples came from the United States, Italy and Spain and covered acute and convalescent phases of COVID-19. The prospective study material was composed of cDNA or gDNA derived from T cells, B-cell-depleted T cells, or PBMCs. Deeply sampled blood TCRbeta repertoires from subjects exposed to, actively infected with, or recovered from COVID-19 were included in the dataset. The repertoires were made available in a free public database intended to serve as a resource for research on the immune response to SARS-CoV-2. The samples were drawn from the first 160 participants of the ongoing ImmuneRACE study and from 1,254 subjects provided by 6 global collaborators. A de-identified subject ID, COVID-19 status, age in years and sex were almost always included in the sample metadata. Where HLA class I and class II types were available, the types were taken from metadata supplied by the sample provider, not from assay-based typing. The paper as a whole reports these results and caveats: The quantity of clinical and demographic metadata differed by source and by participant and was supplied without curation.

This clone was seen only a few times. Its specific antigen is unknown. There are no base qualities to consult, and no much larger clone falls within one base. The immunoSEQ Assay, a bias-controlled multiplex PCR, was used to amplify TCRbeta CDR3 regions from genomic DNA. From the authors' description of their analysis: Within the assay, amplification of reference gene primers was used to estimate how many nucleated cells each sample contained. To quantify the absolute abundance of each unique TCRbeta CDR3 rearrangement, sequence reads were collapsed and filtered. For each sample, productive Simpson clonality was calculated by taking the square root of Simpson's diversity index across productive rearrangements. TCRdb retrieved this table from immuneACCESS and kept in-frame rearrangements only. Not all clones are present; in checked studies, unresolved V genes account for under half, and no reason is known for the remainder. The D gene and trimming were derived from the DNA, and the V and J assignments and clone size from that table. The sample table holds approximately 70,000 clones, of which roughly 90% were seen once. The top ten hold 1% to 1.5% of the sample.

Whole blood was collected in K2EDTA tubes by collaborating institutions according to the institutions' own protocols. For TCRbeta analysis, collaborator samples were shipped as frozen whole blood, as isolated PBMCs, or as DNA extracted from either sample type. The junction carries 5 bases between V and J, which are trimmed by 3 bases and 0 bases respectively. The CDR3 sequence holds 13 residues, the cysteine and phenylalanine included. Kept here is only the CDR3 DNA, which spans 39 bases and is read in frame from base 1. As encoded in the germline V gene (reference sequence), CDR1 is SEHNR while CDR2 is FQNEAQ.

The rearranged segments are TRBV7-9 and TRBJ1-2, with the D segment identity uncertain. The sample comprised peripheral blood. This sequence originates from a woman aged 55-69 years with acute or convalescent COVID-19. CDR3 reads: CASSFVSNYGYTF. DNA sequence: TGTGCCAGCAGCTTCGTATCTAACTATGGCTACACCTTC.